The next 21 T cell receptor beta chains were all read from a single sample in a study of cytomegalovirus exposure and HLA in healthy donors. The PCR used 60 Vbeta and 13 Jbeta primers. Generated by immunoSEQ multiplex PCR, the TCRdb table keeps only in-frame clones and is missing some. This table has approximately 160,000 clones, approximately 84% appearing once. The specimen sequenced was PBMCs. The receptors here all came from a woman aged 45 to 65 in good health and CMV-seropositive.

This clone occurred once. The V and J genes are TRBV2 and TRBJ2-1; 12 bases fit TRBD2. J lost 4 bases, V lost 7 bases, and 8 bases had no gene match. This CDR3 has 16 residues. Germline V CDR1 and CDR2: SNHLY, FYNNEI. CDR3 bases: TGTGCCAGCACCCGGACTAGCGGGGCGCTTTACAATGAGCAGTTCTTC. As protein: CASTRTSGALYNEQFF.

The chain couples TRBV5-4 to TRBJ1-1, with D possibly TRBD1 on 5 matching bases. V was cut by 5 bases and J by 0 bases, with 14 bases left in between. The germline gives CDR1 SGHNT, CDR2 YYREEE (reference sequence). CDR3 length: 15 residues. CDR3 nucleotide sequence: TGTGCCAGCAGTCGGTCACAGGCGATGAACACTGAAGCTTTCTTT. Its protein is CASSRSQAMNTEAFF.

The rearrangement links TRBV11-2 to TRBJ2-7, with 10 bases aligning to TRBD1. The junction had 7 bases not matched to a gene; V was cut back by 3 bases and J by 5 bases. The CDR3 runs to 15 residues. The germline V gene has CDR1 SGHAT and CDR2 FQNNGV. CDR3 residues: CASSLDRDRGHEQYF. The CDR3 DNA follows: TGTGCCAGCAGCTTGGACCGGGACAGGGGTCACGAGCAGTACTTC.

The chain couples TRBV10-3 to TRBJ1-1, with 7 bases lining up with TRBD1. The CDR3 spans 16 residues. With V trimmed by 2 bases and J by 3 bases, 9 bases remained unmatched. CDR1 is ENHRY and CDR2 is SYGVKD in the germline V gene. CDR3 nucleotides: TGTGCCATCAGTGAGACCACAGGGGCTGAGTACACTGAAGCTTTCTTT. Translation gives CAISETTGAEYTEAFF.

The chain is built from TRBV5-1 and TRBJ2-7; 7 nucleotides line up with TRBD1. The CDR3 has 14 amino acids. Per the germline V gene, CDR1 is SGHRS and CDR2 is YFSETQ. After removal of 5 bases from V and 2 bases from J, the junction contained 7 bases not matched to a gene. The CDR3 DNA is TGCGCCAGCAGAGGGGACAGCGCGACCTACGAGCAGTACTTC. It encodes CASRGDSATYEQYF.

V gene TRBV9 combines with J gene TRBJ2-1; 8 nucleotides line up with TRBD2. The germline V gene has CDR1 SGDLS and CDR2 YYNGEE. This CDR3 is built from 15 residues. Trimming at V came to 3 bases and at J to 0 bases, leaving 2 bases not matched to a gene. CDR3 sequence reads: CASSEAGDSYNEQFF. The DNA for the CDR3 is TGTGCCAGCAGCGAAGCGGGGGACTCCTACAATGAGCAGTTCTTC.

The V call is TRBV30, the J call TRBJ2-7, with D hard to call. Germline V CDR1 and CDR2: GTSNPN, SVGIG (reference sequence). V lost 4 bases and J lost 2, with 6 bases in between. The CDR3 consists of 11 residues. The CDR3 is CAWIRAYEQYF. For the CDR3, the DNA is TGTGCCTGGATTCGGGCCTACGAGCAGTACTTC. The full variable domain, with the rest looked up from reference TRBV30 and TRBJ2-7, is SQTIHQWPATLVQPVGSPLSLECTVEGTSNPNLYWYRQAAGRGLQLLFYSVGIGQISSEVPQNLSASRPQDRQFILSSKKLLLSDSGFYLCAWIRAYEQYFGPGTRLTVT.

V is TRBV7-9 and J is TRBJ1-2; weak D call: TRBD1 (6 bases). Germline V gene lookup returns CDR1 SEHNR and CDR2 FQNEAQ (reference sequence). This CDR3 comprises 13 residues. With 5 bases removed from V and 7 bases from J, the gap between germline ends came to 14 bases. CDR3 DNA sequence: TGTGCCAGCAGCCCTCGACAGGAAAGTGGCTACACCTTC. This translates into CASSPRQESGYTF.

This chain joins TRBV7-2 and TRBJ2-3, with a possible D match to TRBD1 (6 bases). This CDR3 is built from 14 residues. CDR1 SGHTA and CDR2 FQGNSA come from the germline V gene. V lost 0 bases to trimming and J lost 7 bases, with 11 bases between them. The CDR3 DNA reads TGTGCCAGCAGCTTAGCGTTGGGGGCCTATACGCAGTATTTT. Encoded protein: CASSLALGAYTQYF.

This chain uses TRBV19 with TRBJ1-3; 9 bases line up with TRBD1. The CDR3 loop spans 17 amino acids. V lost 3 bases, J lost 0 bases, and 6 bases stayed unmatched. Germline CDR1 is LNHDA and CDR2 is SQIVND (reference sequence). CDR3 amino acids: CASSIVRDRVSGNTIYF. The CDR3 nucleotides are TGTGCCAGTAGTATCGTCCGGGACAGGGTCTCTGGAAACACCATATATTTT.

This clone has just a few counts. V gene TRBV6-5 combines with J gene TRBJ1-5; D call uncertain. Per germline, CDR1 MNHEY and CDR2 SVGAGI. Trimming took 2 bases from V and 3 from J, leaving 8 bases between them. The CDR3 is 14 amino acids. This CDR3 reads CASSYISANQPQHF. For the CDR3, the DNA is TGTGCCAGCAGTTACATAAGCGCCAATCAGCCCCAGCATTTT.

The chain couples TRBV5-1 to TRBJ2-2, with 9 nucleotides matching TRBD1. This CDR3 has 17 amino acids. The V gene's germline CDR1 is SGHRS and CDR2 YFSETQ. The V segment lost 2 bases and the J segment 4 bases; nucleotides outside the gene matches: 9. The CDR3 sequence is CASSFGGRTGVTGELFF. The CDR3 region has the DNA TGCGCCAGCAGCTTCGGTGGGCGGACAGGGGTCACCGGGGAGCTGTTTTTT.

The V gene is TRBV19, the J gene TRBJ1-1; D uncertain. The CDR3 is 14 amino acids. Germline values: CDR1 LNHDA, CDR2 SQIVND (reference sequence). Between the trimmed V and J ends, which lost 1 base and 4 bases, there was a span of 10 bases. CDR3 sequence reads: CASSIGRLATEAFF. For the CDR3, the DNA is TGTGCCAGTAGTATAGGGCGGTTAGCCACTGAAGCTTTCTTT.

This chain uses TRBV5-1 with TRBJ2-3; 13 nucleotides line up with TRBD2. This CDR3 comprises 18 residues. J gave up 4 bases and V 0 bases, and 8 bases lay outside the gene matches. The germline V gene encodes CDR1 SGHRS and CDR2 YFSETQ. The CDR3 DNA reads TGCGCCAGCAGCTTGGGAGGGACTAGCGGGGCCAGGTCAGATACGCAGTATTTT. It translates to CASSLGGTSGARSDTQYF.

V usage is TRBV21-1 and J usage is TRBJ1-5. TRBV21-1 is deemed a pseudogene. CDR3 length: 17 residues. CDR3 in DNA: TGTGCCAGCAGCTCTGGCGGGGAAGGGGATAGCAATCAGCCCCAGCATTTT. It is translated as CASSSGGEGDSNQPQHF.

This clone was observed a single time. The V gene is TRBV9, the J gene TRBJ2-5, with D possibly matching TRBD2 (6 bases). The CDR3 is 14 residues long. Trimming stripped 0 bases from V and 7 bases from J, with 13 bases between. Germline V CDR1 and CDR2: SGDLS, YYNGEE. The CDR3 nucleotides are TGTGCCAGCAGCGTAGAAAGTAGCGGTGGGACCCAGTACTTC. This gives the protein CASSVESSGGTQYF.

The V call is TRBV9, the J call TRBJ1-5, with a possible D match to TRBD1 (5 bases). The CDR3 length is 16 residues. Trimming removed 3 bases from V and 5 bases from J, with 18 bases in between. CDR1 is SGDLS and CDR2 is YYNGEE in the germline V gene. The CDR3 DNA is TGTGCCAGCAGCGCGACCGACAGTAACGCCGATCAGCCCCAGCATTTT. Protein product: CASSATDSNADQPQHF.

V and J are TRBV6-6 and TRBJ1-5; D perhaps matches TRBD1 (5 bases). Trimming cost V 7 bases and J 2 bases, with 15 bases left between them. There are 15 residues in the CDR3. The V gene's germline CDR1 is MNHNY and CDR2 SVGAGI (reference sequence). The CDR3: CASTRRSGGNQPQHF. The CDR3 nucleotides read TGTGCCAGCACCCGGAGGTCGGGGGGCAATCAGCCCCAGCATTTT.

The J gene is TRBJ2-2, the V gene TRBV11-3; 8 bases match TRBD1. Germline lookup yields CDR1 SGHNT and CDR2 YENEEA. This CDR3 is 15 amino acids long. V gave up 4 bases and J gave up 4 bases; unmatched junction bases: 5. CDR3 bases: TGTGCCAGCAGCTACGGACAGGGTGGCACCGGGGAGCTGTTTTTT. It specifies CASSYGQGGTGELFF.

Details on this clone: Distinct nucleotide sequences in the sample also encode this CDR3. The J gene is TRBJ1-4, the V gene TRBV29-1; D is uncertain. Looked up from germline, CDR1 is SQVTM and CDR2 is ANQGSEA. Trimming took off 1 base at V and 8 bases at J, with 5 bases between the two ends. This CDR3 is built from 11 residues. CDR3 in amino acids: CSVEGGEKLFF. The CDR3 DNA sequence: TGCAGCGTTGAAGGTGGCGAAAAACTGTTTTTT.

This clone was seen only a few times. The genes are TRBV14 and TRBJ1-5, with a weak D call TRBD1 (6 bases). V lost 4 bases and J lost 6, with 25 bases in between. This CDR3 comprises 18 residues. The germline CDR1 and CDR2 sequences are SGHDN and FVKESK. CDR3 coding DNA: TGTGCCAGCAGCCTAAGTGGGGGTAGGCAGATCAGGGGTCAGCCCCAGCATTTT. Translated: CASSLSGGRQIRGQPQHF.